One sample yielded the 7 T cell receptor beta chains listed below, sequenced in a study of regulatory T cells in long-lasting Graves disease listed by TCRdb under 2021. Reading the label with the study, this specimen's time point is: newly diagnosed GD, antithyroid drugs for less than 3 months. RNA was extracted from PBMCs in TRIzol for both TCR sequencing and RNA sequencing. The receptor library was made with multiplex PCR. The sequencer listed for this sample is Illumina HiSeq 4000. iRepertoire HTBI primers and Arm-PCR amplification of CDR3 regions were used to construct TCR beta libraries. TCRdb reran the public reads through fastp at Q25 and MiXCR, keeping productive beta chains. Under each unique CDR3 protein, matching rows form one entry showing the most common genes and DNA. This sample lists some 560,000 distinct CDR3 sequences; about 16% were detected once. The ten largest clones represent more than 20% of the sample.

The same specimen was also included in a second study, on T cells in Graves' hyperthyroidism and ophthalmopathy.

Sample: peripheral blood mononuclear cells (PBMCs), taken at new diagnosis, from a patient treated with antithyroid drugs. The origin of the receptors is a woman aged 35 to 59 with Graves disease. Donor details come from another sample of the same person, matched by shared clones.

This clonotype was picked up many times. The V gene is TRBV5-1, the J gene TRBJ2-1; D not certain. The ends were cut back, 0 bases at V and 4 bases at J, with 8 bases in the middle. This CDR3 region has 14 residues. Per germline, CDR1 SGHRS and CDR2 YFSETQ. This CDR3 reads CASSLDPSYNEQFF. The CDR3 DNA is TGCGCCAGCAGCTTGGATCCCAGTTACAATGAGCAGTTCTTC.

This clonotype has a handful of counts. CDR3 sequence: CASSPAPTGTGNTIYF. DNA of the CDR3: TGTGCCAGCTCACCCGCCCCGACAGGGACAGGAAACACCATATATTTT. The chain combines TRBV18 with TRBJ1-3; 7 bases agree with TRBD1. Germline CDR1 is KGHSH and CDR2 is LQKENI. The CDR3 covers 16 residues. V dropped 3 bases and J dropped 4; count of bases not matched to a gene: 9. The full variable domain, in which reference TRBV18 and TRBJ1-3 provide the parts outside the CDR3, is NAGVMQNPRHLVRRRGQEARLRCSPMKGHSHVYWYRQLPEEGLKFMVYLQKENIIDESGMPKERFSAEFPKEGPSILRIQQVVRGDSAAYFCASSPAPTGTGNTIYFGEGSWLTVV.

In this sample, this clonotype turned up many times. The chain has TRBV10-3 and TRBJ2-7, with TRBD1 matching 9 bases. V was pared by 5 bases and J by 4 bases, with 9 bases of the junction left unmatched. The CDR3 runs to 15 residues. Germline V gene lookup returns CDR1 ENHRY and CDR2 SYGVKD. The DNA for the CDR3 is TGTGCCATCAGTACGCCGGGACAGGGAAAATACGAGCAGTACTTC. Its protein is CAISTPGQGKYEQYF.

The CDR3 DNA sequence: TGTGCCAGCAGCTCCTCCCTGTGGATTACGACCGGGGAGCTGTTTTTT. Translated, it gives CASSSSLWITTGELFF. The rearrangement links TRBV7-6 to TRBJ2-2; D is unclear. CDR1 and CDR2 from the germline V gene are SGHVS and FNYEAQ. The length of the CDR3 is 16 residues. V was trimmed by 4 bases and J by 5 bases, leaving 17 bases between them. The variable domain in full, completed from reference TRBV7-6 and TRBJ2-2, reads GAGVSQSPRYKVTKRGQDVALRCDPISGHVSLYWYRQALGQGPEFLTYFNYEAQQDKSGLPNDRFSAERPEGSISTLTIQRTEQRDSAMYRCASSSSLWITTGELFFGEGSRLTVL.

This clonotype was counted a few times. This sequence joins TRBV15 and TRBJ1-6, with TRBD1 as a possible D gene (5 bases). V was trimmed by 5 bases and J by 0 bases, leaving 11 bases between them. This CDR3 is built from 16 residues. Germline-derived CDR1 and CDR2 are LNHNV and YYDKDF (reference sequence). The CDR3 nucleotides are TGTGCCACCAGCTCCCGGGGGGGCTCCTATAATTCACCCCTCCACTTT. Translation gives CATSSRGGSYNSPLHF.

This clonotype was detected only a few times. The J gene is TRBJ2-5, the V gene TRBV9; no reliable D call. CDR3 length equals 14 residues. Trimming took 0 bases from V and 1 from J, leaving 7 bases between them. Germline V gene sequence: CDR1 SGDLS, CDR2 YYNGEE. The CDR3 loop is CASSVGGPQETQYF. DNA of the CDR3: TGTGCCAGCAGCGTAGGGGGTCCCCAAGAGACCCAGTACTTC.

At least ten counts were recorded for this clonotype. The chain links TRBV11-2 to TRBJ2-7; 13 bases match TRBD2. Per the germline V gene, CDR1 is SGHAT and CDR2 is FQNNGV. The J segment lost 2 bases and the V segment lost 5 bases, leaving 3 bases of the junction unmatched. There are 15 residues in the CDR3. Here the CDR3 reads CASSRGTSGTYEQYF. The DNA for the CDR3 is TGTGCCAGCAGCCGGGGGACTAGCGGGACCTACGAGCAGTACTTC.